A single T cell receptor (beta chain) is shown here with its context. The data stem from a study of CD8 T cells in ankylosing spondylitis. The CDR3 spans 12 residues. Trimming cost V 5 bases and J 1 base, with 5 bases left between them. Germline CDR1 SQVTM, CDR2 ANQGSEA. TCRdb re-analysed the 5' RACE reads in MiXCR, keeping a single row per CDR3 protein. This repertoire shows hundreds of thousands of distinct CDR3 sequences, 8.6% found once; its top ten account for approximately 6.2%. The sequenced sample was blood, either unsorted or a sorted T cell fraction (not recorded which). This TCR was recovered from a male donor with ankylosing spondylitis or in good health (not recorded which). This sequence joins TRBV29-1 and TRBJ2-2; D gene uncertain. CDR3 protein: CSVPGNTGELFF. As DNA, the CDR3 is TGCAGCGTTCCGGGGAACACCGGGGAGCTGTTTTTT.